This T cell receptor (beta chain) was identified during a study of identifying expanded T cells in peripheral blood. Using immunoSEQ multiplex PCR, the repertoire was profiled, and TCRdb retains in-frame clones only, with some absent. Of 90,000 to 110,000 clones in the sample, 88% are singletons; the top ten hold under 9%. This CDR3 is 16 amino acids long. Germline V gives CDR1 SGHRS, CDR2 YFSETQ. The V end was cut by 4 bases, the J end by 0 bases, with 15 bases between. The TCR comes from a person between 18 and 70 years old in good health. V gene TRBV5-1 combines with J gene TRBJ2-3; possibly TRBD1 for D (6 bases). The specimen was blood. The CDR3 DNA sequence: TGCGCCAGCAGCCTTGTGAGACAGGCTAGCACAGATACGCAGTATTTT. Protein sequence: CASSLVRQASTDTQYF. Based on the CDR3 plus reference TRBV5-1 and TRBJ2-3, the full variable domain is KAGVTQTPRYLIKTRGQQVTLSCSPISGHRSVSWYQQTPGQGLQFLFEYFSETQRNKGNFPGRFSGRQFSNSRSEMNVSTLELGDSALYLCASSLVRQASTDTQYFGPGTRLTVL.